Listed here are 2 T cell receptor beta chains from one sample, sequenced in a study of molecular identifiers for immune sequencing clone quantification listed by TCRdb under 2018. Libraries were constructed by PCR. Sequenced using a NextSeq 500. TCRdb cleaned the public reads at Q25 with fastp, built clones with MiXCR and kept in-frame beta chains. Each record represents a unique CDR3 protein, reported with the most common genes and DNA among its rows. The sample table shows 400,000 to 600,000 distinct CDR3 sequences, and around 23% are seen once. Around 0.79% of the sample lies in the top ten. Material: naive CD8+ T cells from blood, with Jurkat cell RNA spiked in. The cell subset or site label of this sample denotes: FACS-sorted CD8+CD4-CCR7+CD45RA+ naive T cells. These receptors came from a human donor in good health. Some libraries in this study had Jurkat cell RNA spiked in.

This clonotype occurred a few times. The chain links TRBV28 to TRBJ2-2, with TRBD2 matching over 7 bases. Germline assignment: CDR1 MDHEN and CDR2 SYDVKM. This CDR3 has 14 amino acids. The V gene end was trimmed by 8 bases and the J gene end by 6 bases; junction bases not matched to a gene: 9. In nucleotides, the CDR3 is TGTGCCAGCTCTCTTCGTGGGAGGGCCGGGGAGCTGTTTTTT. This codes for CASSLRGRAGELFF.

This chain uses TRBV11-2 with TRBJ2-7; 7 bases align to TRBD2. Germline trimming cut 5 bases from V and 3 bases from J; bases unmatched to any gene: 7. The CDR3 is 14 amino acids. Germline loops: CDR1 SGHAT, CDR2 FQNNGV. The CDR3 loop is CASSASGTRYEQYF. CDR3 bases: TGTGCCAGCAGCGCCAGCGGGACGCGCTACGAGCAGTACTTC.